This T cell receptor (beta chain) was captured in a study of blood T cell repertoires in COVID-19. Study-wide background: Samples taken during acute and convalescent COVID-19 were collected in the United States, Italy and Spain. The cDNA or gDNA used as material had been derived from T cells, B-cell-depleted T cells, or PBMCs.

Sequencing was performed with immunoSEQ multiplex PCR; in TCRdb, only in-frame clones are kept and a portion is missing. Of over 45,000 clones in the sample, roughly four fifths were seen once. The CDR3 is 15 amino acids. Germline-derived CDR1 and CDR2 are SGHVS and FNYEAQ. V dropped 7 bases and J dropped 0 bases, with 15 bases sitting between them. The TCR sequence derives from an older woman with acute or convalescent COVID-19. Sequencing was carried out using peripheral blood. This chain joins TRBV7-6 and TRBJ1-2; a weak D match, TRBD1 (5 bases). The CDR3 DNA sequence: TGTGCCAGCACCTTGGGGCTTCACTCTAACTATGGCTACACCTTC. Translation gives CASTLGLHSNYGYTF.